This paragraph reports one T cell receptor beta chain. The target antigen is unknown. The data were obtained in a study of cytomegalovirus exposure and HLA in healthy donors. Germline-derived CDR1 and CDR2 are SGHAT and FQNNGV. Trimming shortened V by 1 base and J by 1 base, and 4 bases separated the two germline ends. This CDR3 is 13 amino acids long. Points from the study as a whole: Among TCR beta chains, those listed as cytomegalovirus-associated numbered under 200.

The PCR contained 60 Vbeta and 13 Jbeta primers. The method was immunoSEQ multiplex PCR; TCRdb's version includes in-frame clones alone and lacks a portion of them. The data hold around 200,000 clones, with approximately 70% observed a single time. Healthy people donating bone marrow made up the donors. The sequence was collected from a man aged 40-49 years in good health and CMV-seropositive. Sequencing was done on a sample of PBMCs. The V gene is TRBV11-2, the J gene TRBJ2-5; unclear D gene. The CDR3, as DNA: TGTGCCAGCAGCTTAGCGTTCCAAGAGACCCAGTACTTC. It encodes CASSLAFQETQYF.